The clone carrying this T cell receptor (beta chain) showed up just a few times. Clones were sequenced by immunoSEQ multiplex PCR, and TCRdb holds only the in-frame ones, with some missing. The table includes around 150,000 clones, approximately 87% detected once. This specimen belongs to a study of blood T cell repertoires in COVID-19. The germline gives CDR1 MNHEY, CDR2 SMNVEV (reference sequence). Trimming removed 4 bases at V and 4 bases at J, with 16 bases between. The CDR3 is 15 amino acids. This chain connects TRBV27 to TRBJ2-5; tentative D call: TRBD1 (6 bases). The sequence came from a woman in her sixties or seventies with COVID-19, enrolled during active disease. Sequencing was done on a sample of peripheral blood. CDR3 amino acids: CASSSNPQGRETQYF. Written as DNA, the CDR3 is TGTGCCAGCAGTTCAAATCCCCAGGGGAGAGAGACCCAGTACTTC.